This T cell receptor (beta chain) comes out of a study of T cell responses to AZD1222 COVID-19 vaccine. Germline CDR1 and CDR2: MDHEN and SYDVKM. Trimming stripped 4 bases from V and 0 bases from J, with 13 bases between. The CDR3 is made up of 16 amino acids. Comments on this clone: Its antigen is unknown.

The protocol was immunoSEQ multiplex PCR, while the TCRdb copy is restricted to in-frame clones and leaves out a portion. The sample lists fewer than 45,000 clones, 75% to 85% occurring once. Whole-study findings and limits: Nearly half of spike-specific TCRs reportedly go after variant regions that carry no mutations. Spike-specific TCR breadth and depth went up after people got two AZD1222 doses.

This material consisted of peripheral blood, taken on day 0 of AZD1222 vaccination. The chain links TRBV28 to TRBJ1-3; no clear D gene. This clonotype was sampled from an adult in good health. CDR3 region: CASSYLAGNSGNTIYF. The CDR3 DNA reads as TGTGCCAGCAGTTACCTTGCGGGAAACTCTGGAAACACCATATATTTT.